The clone carrying this T cell receptor (beta chain) was observed many times. What it binds is not known. Extraction and reverse transcription of RNA yielded cDNA as the sequencing template. Assay: immunoSEQ multiplex PCR; the TCRdb copy retains only in-frame clones and omits some. In the table there are tens of thousands of clones, 25% to 30% of which are singletons. Treatment: oral pan-JAK inhibitor, 5-10 mg twice daily. Starting from PBMCs, sorting isolated CD4+ and CD8+ T cells. The source of the sample is a study of CD8+ T cells in alopecia areata. Study in general: Disease severity was quantified as SALT score of affected scalp area. Study conclusions and caveats: Significant decreases in scalp clonality and expanded CD8+ clones followed tofacitinib treatment. An increase in clonality over normal scalp was evident in lesional scalp, especially alopecia totalis/universalis.

Trimming removed 5 bases from V and 6 bases from J, with 20 bases in between. CDR3 length: 16 amino acids. The V gene's germline CDR1 is LNHNV and CDR2 YYDKDF (reference sequence). This sample comprised CD8+ T cells sorted from blood, obtained at week 4, from a patient treated with tofacitinib. This receptor was obtained from a human donor with alopecia areata. The J gene is TRBJ1-5, the V gene TRBV15, with a tentative D call TRBD1 (5 bases). The CDR3 nucleotides read TGTGCCACCAGCGAAGGTTATGGGACCACCTCTCAGCCCCAGCATTTT. It encodes CATSEGYGTTSQPQHF.